This T cell receptor beta chain was documented in a study of regulatory T cells in long-lasting Graves disease. Study findings and constraints: The number of shared public clonotypes was higher in persistent patients (under 3,000) than new patients (roughly 970).

With regard to this clonotype: What it binds is not known.

Time point specified: persistent/refractory GD, antithyroid drugs over 5 years with positive TRAb. With RNA extracted from PBMCs as input, the TCR library was made. Under American Thyroid Association guidelines, Graves' disease was diagnosed. This CDR3 has 16 amino acids. V lost 6 bases and J lost 0; bases outside the gene matches: 11. CDR1 and CDR2 from the germline V gene are SQVTM and ANQGSEA. To make TCR beta libraries, researchers used iRepertoire HTBI primers and Arm-PCR of CDR3 regions. MiXCR was run by TCRdb on the multiplex PCR reads, yielding one entry per CDR3 protein. The profile shows about 660,000 distinct CDR3 sequences, approximately 29% of them singletons.

The sequencing here drew on peripheral blood mononuclear cells (PBMCs), taken when the disease was refractory, from a patient treated with antithyroid drugs. The receptor was derived from a female donor with Graves disease. This chain uses TRBV29-1 with TRBJ2-1, with 7 bases lining up with TRBD2. CDR3: CSVPFSAGLSYNEQFF. Here the CDR3 DNA reads TGCAGCGTCCCCTTCTCAGCGGGGCTCTCCTACAATGAGCAGTTCTTC.